This T cell receptor (beta chain) emerged from a study of blood T cell repertoires in COVID-19 (dated by TCRdb to 2020 to 2022). Regarding the study in general: Samples from collaborators originated in the United States, Italy and Spain and spanned both the acute and convalescent phases of COVID-19. The samples were drawn from two sources: the first 160 participants of the ongoing ImmuneRACE study, and over 950 subjects contributed by 6 global collaborators. Nearly every sample came with metadata listing a de-identified subject ID, COVID-19 status, age in years and sex. The prospective study material was composed of cDNA or gDNA derived from T cells, B-cell-depleted T cells, or PBMCs. A freely available public database, intended as a resource for researchers studying the immune response to SARS-CoV-2, is where the repertoires were released. Subjects who had been exposed to COVID-19, were actively infected with it, or had recovered from it provided the deeply sampled blood TCRbeta repertoires that made up the dataset. Where available, HLA class I and class II types were taken from metadata supplied by the sample provider and were not determined by assay-based typing. The investigation overall reported the following: The amount of clinical and demographic metadata varied by source and participant and was provided uncurated.

In Seattle, one collaborating source enrolled patients while the infection was active and tracked those patients longitudinally over the course of disease. Each collaborating institution followed its own protocols to collect whole blood in K2EDTA tubes. Collaborator samples were shipped for TCRbeta analysis as frozen whole blood, isolated PBMCs, or DNA extracted from either sample type. Unmatched junction bases come to 5, with V trimmed by 0 bases and J by 13 bases. The CDR3, from cysteine to phenylalanine, totals 13 residues. The only DNA kept is the CDR3, 39 bases in frame from the first base. The germline V gene sets CDR1 to SGHRS and CDR2 to YFSETQ. For this clone: The antigen this receptor binds is unknown. Base qualities were left out, and no much larger clone turns up one base away.

TCRbeta CDR3 regions were amplified from genomic DNA by means of the immunoSEQ Assay, a bias-controlled multiplex PCR. Per the original workflow: The number of nucleated cells in each sample was estimated by amplification of reference gene primers within the assay. Sequence reads were collapsed and filtered to measure the absolute abundance of every unique TCRbeta CDR3 rearrangement. For each sample, productive Simpson clonality was calculated by taking the square root of Simpson's diversity index across productive rearrangements. Here the immuneACCESS table is served through TCRdb, limited to in-frame sequences with V and J called. Missing clones are a known gap in these copies; in checked studies unresolved V genes cover under half, and the rest lacks a known reason. From that table come the V and J calls and clone size; the DNA was used to work out D and trimming. Recorded for this sample are hundreds of thousands of clones; approximately 86% of them occurred a single time. In total, the top ten clones hold about 1.3% of the sample.

In this chain, TRBV5-1 is recombined with TRBJ2-3; 10 junctional bases match TRBD2. Sample: peripheral blood. The receptor was derived from a woman aged 25 to 45 with COVID-19, enrolled during active disease. The DNA sequence is TGCGCCAGCAGCTTGGTAGGGCTAGCGGGAGAGTATTTT. Its translation is CASSLVGLAGEYF.